This is a list of T cell receptor beta chains from one sample in a study of cytomegalovirus exposure and HLA in healthy donors. Profiled with immunoSEQ multiplex PCR; TCRdb holds only in-frame clones, not every one. The sample yields under 200,000 clones, about three quarters seen once. The sample comprised PBMCs. Receptors were obtained from a woman in her thirties or forties in good health and CMV-seropositive. Both conserved end residues are part of each CDR3. Each record gives: clone size, D gene, J gene, V gene, CDR3 DNA, CDR3 protein. The D gene is left open where the match is weak. Size tells how often a clone was seen (once, few, many) or the class of an expanded clone, and some rows leave it out.

clone size: NA; D gene: NA; J gene: TRBJ1-2; V gene: TRBV7-2; CDR3 DNA: TGTGCCAGCAGCCGACTCCGGGACACGGAAGGATGGTTC; CDR3 protein: CASSRLRDTEGWF
clone size: NA; D gene: TRBD2; J gene: TRBJ2-3; V gene: TRBV11-2; CDR3 DNA: TGTGCCAGCAGCTCGCTTGGACTAGCGGGAAGCACAGATACGCAGTATTTT; CDR3 protein: CASSSLGLAGSTDTQYF
clone size: NA; D gene: NA; J gene: TRBJ1-1; V gene: TRBV7-2; CDR3 DNA: TGTGCCAGCAGCAGTCCCGGGAACACTGAAGCTTTCTTT; CDR3 protein: CASSSPGNTEAFF
clone size: NA; D gene: NA; J gene: TRBJ1-1; V gene: TRBV6-5; CDR3 DNA: TGTGCCAGCAGTTACAGGATCATTGTCAGGGGTACTGAAGCTTTCTTT; CDR3 protein: CASSYRIIVRGTEAFF
clone size: NA; D gene: NA; J gene: TRBJ1-5; V gene: TRBV13; CDR3 DNA: TGTGCCAGCAGCCACCAGACAGGTATGGGCAATCAGCCCCAGCATTTT; CDR3 protein: CASSHQTGMGNQPQHF
clone size: NA; D gene: TRBD1; J gene: TRBJ1-1; V gene: TRBV6-6; CDR3 DNA: TGTGCCAGCAGAACCACAGGGGTTAACACTGAAGCTTTCTTT; CDR3 protein: CASRTTGVNTEAFF
clone size: few; D gene: TRBD1; J gene: TRBJ1-5; V gene: TRBV27; CDR3 DNA: TGTGCCAGCACCTCCTTACAGGGGACCAATCAGCCCCAGCATTTT; CDR3 protein: CASTSLQGTNQPQHF
clone size: NA; D gene: NA; J gene: TRBJ1-1; V gene: TRBV19; CDR3 DNA: TGTGCCAGTAGTATAGCGGGCGGGGGCACTGAAGCTTTCTTT; CDR3 protein: CASSIAGGGTEAFF
clone size: NA; D gene: NA; J gene: TRBJ1-1; V gene: TRBV7-2; CDR3 DNA: TGTGCCAGCAGCTTTTCCACGCGGACTGAAGCTTTCTTT; CDR3 protein: CASSFSTRTEAFF
clone size: NA; D gene: NA; J gene: TRBJ1-3; V gene: TRBV6-1; CDR3 DNA: TGTGCCAGCACCACGGGACACTCTGGAAACACCATATATTTT; CDR3 protein: CASTTGHSGNTIYF
clone size: NA; D gene: TRBD2; J gene: TRBJ2-5; V gene: TRBV7-2; CDR3 DNA: TGTGCCAGCAGCTTAGCTAGCGGGGGCTCGAAGACCCAGTACTTC; CDR3 protein: CASSLASGGSKTQYF